The T cell receptor beta chain under discussion was sequenced for a study of CD8+ T cells in alopecia areata. Per the germline V gene, CDR1 is LNHDA and CDR2 is SQIVND (reference sequence). The CDR3 length is 15 residues. V lost 4 bases and J lost 3; bases outside the gene matches: 7. TCR sequencing used cDNA made by reverse transcription of extracted RNA. Sequencing was performed with immunoSEQ multiplex PCR; in TCRdb, only in-frame clones are kept and a portion is missing. The table has approximately 54,000 clones, around 97% seen once. The sequences come from CD8+ T cells sorted from blood, collected at week 0. The clonotype was recovered from a human donor with alopecia areata. The chain carries TRBV19 and TRBJ2-7; 9 positions agree with TRBD1. The CDR3 loop is CASSTGTGWIYEQYF. DNA of the CDR3: TGTGCCAGTAGTACAGGGACAGGGTGGATCTACGAGCAGTACTTC.